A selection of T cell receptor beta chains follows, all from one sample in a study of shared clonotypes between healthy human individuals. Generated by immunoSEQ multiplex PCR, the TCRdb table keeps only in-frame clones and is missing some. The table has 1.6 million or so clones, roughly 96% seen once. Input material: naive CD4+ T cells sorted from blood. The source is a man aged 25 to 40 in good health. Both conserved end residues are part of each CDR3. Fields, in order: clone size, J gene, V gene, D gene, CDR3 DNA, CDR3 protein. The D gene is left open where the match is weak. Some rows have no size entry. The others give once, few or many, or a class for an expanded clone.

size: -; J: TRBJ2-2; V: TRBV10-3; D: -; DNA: TGTGCCATCAGTGATGGTGCCGGGGAGCTGTTTTTT; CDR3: CAISDGAGELFF
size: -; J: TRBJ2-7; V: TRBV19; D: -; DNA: TGTGCCAGTAGTAGGGGCGCACCCTACGAGCAGTACTTC; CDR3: CASSRGAPYEQYF
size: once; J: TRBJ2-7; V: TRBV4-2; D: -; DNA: TGTGCCAGCAGCCAAGAGAGGAGCTCCTACGAGCAGTACTTC; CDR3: CASSQERSSYEQYF
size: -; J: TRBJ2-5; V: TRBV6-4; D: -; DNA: TGTGCCAGCAGTGAGGACGCTTTCCAAGAGACCCAGTACTTC; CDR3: CASSEDAFQETQYF
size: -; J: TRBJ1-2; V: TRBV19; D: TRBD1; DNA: TGTGCCAGTAGTGGGACAGGGGGCGCGAACGGCTACACCTTC; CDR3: CASSGTGGANGYTF
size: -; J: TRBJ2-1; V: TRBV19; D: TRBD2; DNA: TGTGCCAGTAGTATACATGCCGGGACTAGCGGTATCAGCTCCTACAATGAGCAGTTCTTC; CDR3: CASSIHAGTSGISSYNEQFF
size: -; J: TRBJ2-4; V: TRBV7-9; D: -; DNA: TGTGCCAGCAGCTTAGCGACAGGACCCCTAGCCAAAAACATTCAGTACTTC; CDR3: CASSLATGPLAKNIQYF
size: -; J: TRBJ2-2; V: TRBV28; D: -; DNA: TGTGCCAGTCAAAGGGATCCTTTGAACACCGGGGAGCTGTTTTTT; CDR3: CASQRDPLNTGELFF
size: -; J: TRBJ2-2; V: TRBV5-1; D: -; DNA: TGCGCCAGCGGGTCGTTCACCGGGGAGCTGTTTTTT; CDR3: CASGSFTGELFF
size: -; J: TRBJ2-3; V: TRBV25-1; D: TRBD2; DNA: TGTGCCAGCAGTGAAAGGGCGGGAGTCACGGATACGCAGTATTTT; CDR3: CASSERAGVTDTQYF
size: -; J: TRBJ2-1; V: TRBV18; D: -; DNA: TGTGCCAGCTCACCACCGAGCCTCTCCTACAATGAGCAGTTCTTC; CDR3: CASSPPSLSYNEQFF
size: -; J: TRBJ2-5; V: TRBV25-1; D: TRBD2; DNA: TGTGCCAGCAGTGAATATATGGTCGGACTAGCGGGAGGAGAGACCCAGTACTTC; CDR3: CASSEYMVGLAGGETQYF
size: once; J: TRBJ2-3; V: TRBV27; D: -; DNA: TGTGCCAGCAGTCGGAAACCGGGACCCTCGGATACGCAGTATTTT; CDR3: CASSRKPGPSDTQYF
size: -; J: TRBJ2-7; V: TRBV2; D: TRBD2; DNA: TGTGCCAGCAGGCCGGGACTAGCCTCCTACGAGCAGTACTTC; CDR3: CASRPGLASYEQYF
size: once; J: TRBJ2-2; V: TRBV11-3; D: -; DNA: TGTGCCAGCAGCCCCGGTCGGTTGAACACCGGGGAGCTGTTTTTT; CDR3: CASSPGRLNTGELFF
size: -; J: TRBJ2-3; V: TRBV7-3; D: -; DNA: TGTGCCAGCGGCGATAGTGGACTTAGCACAGATACGCAGTATTTT; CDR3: CASGDSGLSTDTQYF
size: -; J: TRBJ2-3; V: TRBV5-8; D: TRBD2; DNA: TGTGCCAGCAGCTTTACTGGTCCAGCGGGATATGTAGATACGCAGTATTTT; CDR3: CASSFTGPAGYVDTQYF
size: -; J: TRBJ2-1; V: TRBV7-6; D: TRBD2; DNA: TGTGCCAGCAGCTTAGCTGCTAGCGGGAGGGCCTACAATGAGCAGTTCTTC; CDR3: CASSLAASGRAYNEQFF
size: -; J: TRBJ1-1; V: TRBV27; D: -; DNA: TGTGCCAGCAGCGATCCCCCCTTCGCTGCTTTCTTT; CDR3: CASSDPPFAAFF
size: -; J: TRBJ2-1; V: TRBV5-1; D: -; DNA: TGCGCCAGCAGCTTCCACTTAAGCTCCTACAATGAGCAGTTCTTC; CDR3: CASSFHLSSYNEQFF
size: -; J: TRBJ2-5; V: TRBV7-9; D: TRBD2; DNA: TGTGCCAGCAGCTTAGCGATGCGGGAGCAACTGGGGACCCAGTACTTC; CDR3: CASSLAMREQLGTQYF
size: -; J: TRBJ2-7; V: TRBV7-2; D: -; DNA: TGTGCCAGCAGCCCTAGACAGGCCCTCTCCTACGAGCAGTACTTC; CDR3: CASSPRQALSYEQYF
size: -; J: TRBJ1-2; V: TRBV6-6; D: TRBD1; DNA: TGTGCCAGCACCCGACAGGGGCACTATGGCTACACCTTC; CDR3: CASTRQGHYGYTF
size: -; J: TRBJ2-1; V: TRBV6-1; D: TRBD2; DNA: TGTGCCAGCAGACAGGGACTAGCGGGGATCAATGAGCAGTTCTTC; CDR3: CASRQGLAGINEQFF
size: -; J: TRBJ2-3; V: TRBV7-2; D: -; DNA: TGTGCCAGCAGCTTTATCCGGGGTACGCAGTATTTT; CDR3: CASSFIRGTQYF
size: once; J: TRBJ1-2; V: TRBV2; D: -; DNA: TGTGCCAGCACCGGGGTCAGCTCCCGCTATGGCTACACCTTC; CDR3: CASTGVSSRYGYTF
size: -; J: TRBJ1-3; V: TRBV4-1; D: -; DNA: TGCGCCAGCAGCCAGTTGGGGACAAAGCCCGACACCATATATTTT; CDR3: CASSQLGTKPDTIYF
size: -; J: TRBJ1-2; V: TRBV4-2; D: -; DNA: TGTGCCAGCAGCCAAGGTCAACCGGATGGCTACACCTTC; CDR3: CASSQGQPDGYTF
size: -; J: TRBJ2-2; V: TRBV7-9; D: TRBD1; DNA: TGTGCCAGCAGCGCCTTTAGGGGGCATACCGGGGAGCTGTTTTTT; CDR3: CASSAFRGHTGELFF
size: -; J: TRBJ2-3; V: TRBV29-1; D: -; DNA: TGCAGCGTTGTGTGGGGGATAGGTAGCACAGATACGCAGTATTTT; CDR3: CSVVWGIGSTDTQYF